This T cell receptor (beta chain) was recorded in a study of human T cells and chemical hapten exposure. Study in general: Per-sample variation in TCR yield stemmed mainly from small pooled library volume differences. Study conclusions and caveats: Significantly greater numbers of large CDR3 similarity clusters came from expanded TCRs than from controls.

This CDR3 is built from 14 residues. V was pared by 5 bases and J by 4 bases, with 14 bases between. Per the germline V gene, CDR1 is MNHEY and CDR2 is SVGAGI. How the authors handled the data: Sample TCR totals centred on a median of around 100,000, ranging about 23,224 to 700,000. TCRdb used MiXCR to reprocess the RACE reads, holding one entry per CDR3 protein. The V and J calls shown here were made by TCRdb, not taken from the authors' results. The sample carries a few hundred thousand distinct CDR3 sequences, around 5% recorded once. The time point is: pre-sensitization, week 0. This sample's treatment: therapeutic diphenylcyclopropenone sensitization with weekly scalp DPC. Venepuncture was done earlier than the placement of each patch test. In its sample, this clonotype was seen a few times. Its antigen is not known.

The V gene is TRBV6-5, the J gene TRBJ1-1, with TRBD1 as a possible D gene (5 bases). The sample in question was whole blood, obtained in connection with sensitization to the hapten diphenylcyclopropenone (DPC). The receptor was derived from a woman between 18 and 29 years old with alopecia areata. Some clones in this sample may be carry-over from other donors' samples. The CDR3, as DNA: TGTGCCAGCAGTCGCTTGGGGGTGGGCACTGAAGCTTTCTTT. It specifies CASSRLGVGTEAFF.